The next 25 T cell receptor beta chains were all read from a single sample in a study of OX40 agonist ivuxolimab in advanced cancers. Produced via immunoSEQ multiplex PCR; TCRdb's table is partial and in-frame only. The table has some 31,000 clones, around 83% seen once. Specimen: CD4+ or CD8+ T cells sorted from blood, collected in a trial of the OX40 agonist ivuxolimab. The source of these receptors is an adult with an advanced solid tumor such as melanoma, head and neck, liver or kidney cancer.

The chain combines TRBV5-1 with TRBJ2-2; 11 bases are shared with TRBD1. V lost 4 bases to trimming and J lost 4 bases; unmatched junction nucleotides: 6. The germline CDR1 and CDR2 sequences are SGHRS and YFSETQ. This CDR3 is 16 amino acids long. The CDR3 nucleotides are TGCGCCAGCAGCCCCGGGACAGGGGGTTTCACCGGGGAGCTGTTTTTT. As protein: CASSPGTGGFTGELFF. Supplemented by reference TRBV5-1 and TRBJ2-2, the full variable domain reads KAGVTQTPRYLIKTRGQQVTLSCSPISGHRSVSWYQQTPGQGLQFLFEYFSETQRNKGNFPGRFSGRQFSNSRSEMNVSTLELGDSALYLCASSPGTGGFTGELFFGEGSRLTVL.

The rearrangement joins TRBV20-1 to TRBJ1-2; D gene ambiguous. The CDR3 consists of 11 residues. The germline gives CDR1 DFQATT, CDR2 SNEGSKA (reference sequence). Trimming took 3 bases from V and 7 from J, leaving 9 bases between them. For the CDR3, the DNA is TGCAGTGCTAGTCGGGCTGGTGGCTACACCTTC. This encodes CSASRAGGYTF.

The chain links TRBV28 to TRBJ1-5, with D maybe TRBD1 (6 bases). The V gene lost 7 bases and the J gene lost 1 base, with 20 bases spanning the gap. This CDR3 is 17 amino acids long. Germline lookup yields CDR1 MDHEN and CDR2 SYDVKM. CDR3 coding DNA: TGTGCCAGCACCCTGGACAGCTTGATTCAGAGCAATCAGCCCCAGCATTTT. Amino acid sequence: CASTLDSLIQSNQPQHF. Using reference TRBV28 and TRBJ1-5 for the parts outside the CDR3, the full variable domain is DVKVTQSSRYLVKRTGEKVFLECVQDMDHENMFWYRQDPGLGLRLIYFSYDVKMKEKGDIPEGYSVSREKKERFSLILESASTNQTSMYLCASTLDSLIQSNQPQHFGDGTRLSIL.

CDR3 in DNA: TGTGCCAGCAGCCCTGGACTAGCGGCATACAATGAGCAGTTCTTC. This gives the protein CASSPGLAAYNEQFF. This sequence joins TRBV11-2 and TRBJ2-1; 10 bases fit TRBD2. Germline V gives CDR1 SGHAT, CDR2 FQNNGV. The trim removed 5 bases at V and 4 bases at J, leaving 5 bases unmatched. The CDR3 sequence is 15 residues long. The variable domain in full, with the rest retrieved from reference TRBV11-2 and TRBJ2-1, is EAGVAQSPRYKIIEKRQSVAFWCNPISGHATLYWYQQILGQGPKLLIQFQNNGVVDDSQLPKDRFSAERLKGVDSTLKIQPAKLEDSAVYLCASSPGLAAYNEQFFGPGTRLTVL.

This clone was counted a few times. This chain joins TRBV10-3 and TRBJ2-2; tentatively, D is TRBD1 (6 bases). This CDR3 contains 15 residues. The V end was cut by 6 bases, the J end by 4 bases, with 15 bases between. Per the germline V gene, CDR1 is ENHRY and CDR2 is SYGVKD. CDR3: CAISPRTVLTGELFF. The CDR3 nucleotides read TGTGCCATCAGCCCGAGGACAGTACTCACCGGGGAGCTGTTTTTT.

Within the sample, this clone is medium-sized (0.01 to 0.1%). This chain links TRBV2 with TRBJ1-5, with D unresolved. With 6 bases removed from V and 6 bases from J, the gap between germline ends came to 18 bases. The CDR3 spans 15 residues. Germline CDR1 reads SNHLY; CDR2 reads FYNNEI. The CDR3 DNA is TGTGCCAGCAGCTCCTCATTGGAGAGCGGTCAGCCCCAGCATTTT. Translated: CASSSSLESGQPQHF.

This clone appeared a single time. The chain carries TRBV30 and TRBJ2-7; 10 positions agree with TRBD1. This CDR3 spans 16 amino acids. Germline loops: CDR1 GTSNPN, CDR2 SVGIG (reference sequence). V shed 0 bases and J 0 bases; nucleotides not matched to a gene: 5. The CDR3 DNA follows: TGTGCCTGGAGTGTACGCAGGACAGGGGGCTCCTACGAGCAGTACTTC. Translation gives CAWSVRRTGGSYEQYF.

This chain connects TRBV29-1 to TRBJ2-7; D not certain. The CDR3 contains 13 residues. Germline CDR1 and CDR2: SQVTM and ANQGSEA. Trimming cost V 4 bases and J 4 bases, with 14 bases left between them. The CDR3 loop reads CSVGTPSRYEQYF. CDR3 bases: TGCAGCGTTGGGACCCCCTCGAGGTACGAGCAGTACTTC.

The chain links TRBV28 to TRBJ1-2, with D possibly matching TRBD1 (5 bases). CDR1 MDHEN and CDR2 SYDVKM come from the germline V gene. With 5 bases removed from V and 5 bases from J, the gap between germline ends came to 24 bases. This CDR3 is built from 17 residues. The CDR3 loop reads CASSETKRQIIGYGYTF. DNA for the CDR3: TGTGCCAGCAGTGAAACGAAGCGACAGATTATCGGATATGGCTACACCTTC.

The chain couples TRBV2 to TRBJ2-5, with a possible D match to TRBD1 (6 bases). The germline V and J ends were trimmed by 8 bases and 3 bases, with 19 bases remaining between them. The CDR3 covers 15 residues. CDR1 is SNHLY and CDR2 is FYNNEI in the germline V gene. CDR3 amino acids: CASHLTISGEETQYF. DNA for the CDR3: TGTGCCAGCCACCTAACTATCTCAGGGGAAGAGACCCAGTACTTC.

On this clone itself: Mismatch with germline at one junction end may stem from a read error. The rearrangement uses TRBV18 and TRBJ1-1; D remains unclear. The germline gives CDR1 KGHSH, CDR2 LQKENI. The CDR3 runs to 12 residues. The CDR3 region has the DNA TGTGCCAGCTCAGCACCGAACACTGAAGCTTTCTTT. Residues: CASSAPNTEAFF.

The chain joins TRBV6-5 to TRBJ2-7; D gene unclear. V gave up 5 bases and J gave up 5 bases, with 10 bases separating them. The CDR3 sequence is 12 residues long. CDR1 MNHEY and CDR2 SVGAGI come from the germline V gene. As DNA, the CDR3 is TGTGCCAGCAGTGAAATTGGGAACGAGCAGTACTTC. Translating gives CASSEIGNEQYF.

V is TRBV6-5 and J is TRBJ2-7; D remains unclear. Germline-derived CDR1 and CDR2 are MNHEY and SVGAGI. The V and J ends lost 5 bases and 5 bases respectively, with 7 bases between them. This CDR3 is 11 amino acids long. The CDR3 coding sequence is TGTGCCAGCAGTAAAGAGGACGAGCAGTACTTC. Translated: CASSKEDEQYF.

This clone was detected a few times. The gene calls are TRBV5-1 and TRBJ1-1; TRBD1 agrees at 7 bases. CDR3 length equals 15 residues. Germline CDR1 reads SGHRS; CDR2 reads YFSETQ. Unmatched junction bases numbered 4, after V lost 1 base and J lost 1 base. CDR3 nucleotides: TGCGCCAGCAGCTTGCTGGGACAGACGAACACTGAAGCTTTCTTT. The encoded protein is CASSLLGQTNTEAFF.

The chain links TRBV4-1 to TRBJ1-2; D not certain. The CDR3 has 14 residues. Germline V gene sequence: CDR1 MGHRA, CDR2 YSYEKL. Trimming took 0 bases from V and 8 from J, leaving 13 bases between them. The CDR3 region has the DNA TGCGCCAGCAGCCAAGACATAGGGCGACGAGGCTACACCTTC. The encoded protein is CASSQDIGRRGYTF.

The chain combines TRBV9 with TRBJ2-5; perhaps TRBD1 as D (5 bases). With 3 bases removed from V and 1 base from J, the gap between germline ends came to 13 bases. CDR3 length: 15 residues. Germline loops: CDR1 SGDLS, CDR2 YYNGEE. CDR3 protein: CASSGGWALQETQYF. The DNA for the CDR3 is TGTGCCAGCAGCGGGGGCTGGGCCCTCCAAGAGACCCAGTACTTC.

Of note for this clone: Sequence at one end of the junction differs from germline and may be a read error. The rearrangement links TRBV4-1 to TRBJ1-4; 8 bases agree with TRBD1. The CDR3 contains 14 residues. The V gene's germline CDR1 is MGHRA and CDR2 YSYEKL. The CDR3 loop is CASTQRTGREKLFF. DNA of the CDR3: TGCGCCAGCACCCAAAGGACAGGGAGGGAAAAACTGTTTTTT.

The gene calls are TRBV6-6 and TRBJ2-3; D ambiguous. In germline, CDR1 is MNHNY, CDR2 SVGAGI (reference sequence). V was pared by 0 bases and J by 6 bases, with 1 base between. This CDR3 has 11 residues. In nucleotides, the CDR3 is TGTGCCAGCAGTTACTCGGATACGCAGTATTTT. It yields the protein CASSYSDTQYF.

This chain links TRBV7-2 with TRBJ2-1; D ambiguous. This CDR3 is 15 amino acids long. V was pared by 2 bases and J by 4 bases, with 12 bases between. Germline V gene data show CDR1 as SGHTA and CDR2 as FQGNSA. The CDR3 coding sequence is TGTGCCAGCAGCTTACAACAAAGAATATACAATGAGCAGTTCTTC. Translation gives CASSLQQRIYNEQFF.

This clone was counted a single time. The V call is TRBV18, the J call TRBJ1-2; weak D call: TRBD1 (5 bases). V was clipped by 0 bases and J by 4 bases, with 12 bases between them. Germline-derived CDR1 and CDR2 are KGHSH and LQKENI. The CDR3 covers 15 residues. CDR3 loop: CASSPPTATGYGYTF. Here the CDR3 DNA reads TGTGCCAGCTCACCACCGACAGCAACCGGCTATGGCTACACCTTC.

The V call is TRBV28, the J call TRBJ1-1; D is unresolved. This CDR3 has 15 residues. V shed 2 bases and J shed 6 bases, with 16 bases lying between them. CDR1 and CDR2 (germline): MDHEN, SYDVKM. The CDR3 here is CASSLRLGLGAEAFF. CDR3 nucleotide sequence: TGTGCCAGCAGTTTAAGATTGGGCCTAGGCGCTGAAGCTTTCTTT.

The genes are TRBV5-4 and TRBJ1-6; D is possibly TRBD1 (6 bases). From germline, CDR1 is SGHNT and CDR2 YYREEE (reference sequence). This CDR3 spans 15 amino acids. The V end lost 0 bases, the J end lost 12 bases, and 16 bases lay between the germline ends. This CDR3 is CASSLAPRGGVPLHF. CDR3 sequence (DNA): TGTGCCAGCAGCTTGGCTCCCAGAGGGGGGGTACCCCTCCACTTT.

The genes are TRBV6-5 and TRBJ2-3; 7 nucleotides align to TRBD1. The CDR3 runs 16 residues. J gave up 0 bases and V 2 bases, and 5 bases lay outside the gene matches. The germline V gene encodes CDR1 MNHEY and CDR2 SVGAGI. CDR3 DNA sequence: TGTGCCAGCAGTTACCGAGGGACAGCTAGCACAGATACGCAGTATTTT. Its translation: CASSYRGTASTDTQYF.

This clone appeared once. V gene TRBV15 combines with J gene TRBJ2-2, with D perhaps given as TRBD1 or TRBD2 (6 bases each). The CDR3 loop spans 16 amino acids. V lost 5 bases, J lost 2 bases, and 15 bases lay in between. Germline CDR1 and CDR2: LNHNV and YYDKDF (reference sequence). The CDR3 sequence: CATSLYGGPNTGELFF. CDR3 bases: TGTGCCACCAGCCTCTATGGGGGGCCCAACACCGGGGAGCTGTTTTTT.

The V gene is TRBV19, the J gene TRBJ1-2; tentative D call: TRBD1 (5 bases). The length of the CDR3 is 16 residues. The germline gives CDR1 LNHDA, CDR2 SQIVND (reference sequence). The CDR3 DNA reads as TGTGCAAGGAAACAGGCCAGACAGTACCTTAACTATGGCTACACCTTC. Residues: CARKQARQYLNYGYTF.